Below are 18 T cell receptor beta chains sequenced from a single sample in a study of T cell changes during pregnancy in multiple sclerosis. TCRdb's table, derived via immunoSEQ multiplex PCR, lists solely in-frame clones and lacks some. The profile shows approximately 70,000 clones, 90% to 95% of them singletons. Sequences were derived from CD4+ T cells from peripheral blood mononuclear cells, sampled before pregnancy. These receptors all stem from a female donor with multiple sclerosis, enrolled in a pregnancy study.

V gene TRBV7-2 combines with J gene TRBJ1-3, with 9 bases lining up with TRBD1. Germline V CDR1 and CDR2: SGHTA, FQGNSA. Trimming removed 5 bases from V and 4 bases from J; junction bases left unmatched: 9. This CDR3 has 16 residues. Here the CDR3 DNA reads TGTGCCAGCAGCCCGGGGACAGGGCTTGGAGGAAACACCATATATTTT. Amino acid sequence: CASSPGTGLGGNTIYF.

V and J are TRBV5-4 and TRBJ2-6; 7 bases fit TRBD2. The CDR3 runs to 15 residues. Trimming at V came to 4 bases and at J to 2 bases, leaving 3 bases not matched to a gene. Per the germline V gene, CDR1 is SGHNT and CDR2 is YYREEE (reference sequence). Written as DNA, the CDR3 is TGTGCCAGCAGCCCGGGGGGAACTGGGGCCAACGTCCTGACTTTC. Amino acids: CASSPGGTGANVLTF.

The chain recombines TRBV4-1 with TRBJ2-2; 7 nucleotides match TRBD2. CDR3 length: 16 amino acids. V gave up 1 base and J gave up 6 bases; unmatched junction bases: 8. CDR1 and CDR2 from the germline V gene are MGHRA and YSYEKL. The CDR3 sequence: CASSQVGEGPSGELFF. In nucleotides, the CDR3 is TGCGCCAGCAGCCAAGTGGGGGAGGGCCCTTCCGGGGAGCTGTTTTTT.

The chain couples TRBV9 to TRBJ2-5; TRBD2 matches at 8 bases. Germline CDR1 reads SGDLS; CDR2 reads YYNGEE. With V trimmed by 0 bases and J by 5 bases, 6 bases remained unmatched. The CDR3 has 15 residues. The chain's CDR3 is CASSVEAGVLETQYF. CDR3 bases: TGTGCCAGCAGCGTAGAAGCGGGAGTGTTGGAGACCCAGTACTTC.

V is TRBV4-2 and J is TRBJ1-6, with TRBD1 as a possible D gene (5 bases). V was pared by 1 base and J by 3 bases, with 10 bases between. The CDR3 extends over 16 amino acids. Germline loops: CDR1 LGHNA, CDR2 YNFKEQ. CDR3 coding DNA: TGTGCCAGCAGCCAAGTTACAGGTGTCTATAATTCACCCCTCCACTTT. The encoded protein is CASSQVTGVYNSPLHF.

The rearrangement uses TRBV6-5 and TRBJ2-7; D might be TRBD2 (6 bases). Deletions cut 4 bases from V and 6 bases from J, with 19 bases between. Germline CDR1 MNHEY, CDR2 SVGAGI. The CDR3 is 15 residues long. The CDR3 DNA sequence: TGTGCCAGCAGTTCCTCCGGGACCCTCGGGGGCGAGCAGTACTTC. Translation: CASSSSGTLGGEQYF.

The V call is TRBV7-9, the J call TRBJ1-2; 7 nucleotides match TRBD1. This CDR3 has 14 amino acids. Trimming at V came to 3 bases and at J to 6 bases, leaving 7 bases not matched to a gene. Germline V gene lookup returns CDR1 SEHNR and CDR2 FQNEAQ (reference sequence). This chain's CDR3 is CASSFKTGSDGYTF. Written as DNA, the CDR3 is TGTGCCAGCAGCTTTAAGACAGGGAGTGATGGCTACACCTTC.

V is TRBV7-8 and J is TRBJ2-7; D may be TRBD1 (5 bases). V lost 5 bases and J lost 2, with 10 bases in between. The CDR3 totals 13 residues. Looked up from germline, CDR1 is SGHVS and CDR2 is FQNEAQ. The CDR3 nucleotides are TGTGCCAGCAGCCGAGACAGTACCTACGAGCAGTACTTC. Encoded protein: CASSRDSTYEQYF.

The CDR3 sequence is CASSFDDRDNSPLHF. DNA for the CDR3: TGTGCCAGCAGTTTTGACGACAGAGATAATTCACCCCTCCACTTT. The chain has TRBV11-3 and TRBJ1-6; possibly TRBD1 for D (5 bases). Trimming took 6 bases from V and 5 from J, leaving 14 bases between them. Germline CDR1 is SGHNT and CDR2 is YENEEA. CDR3 length: 15 amino acids.

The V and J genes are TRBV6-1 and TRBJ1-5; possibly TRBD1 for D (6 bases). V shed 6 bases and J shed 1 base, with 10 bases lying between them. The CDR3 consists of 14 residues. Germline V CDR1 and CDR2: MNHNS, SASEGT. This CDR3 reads CASRTGMSNQPQHF. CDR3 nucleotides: TGTGCCAGCAGAACAGGGATGAGCAATCAGCCCCAGCATTTT.

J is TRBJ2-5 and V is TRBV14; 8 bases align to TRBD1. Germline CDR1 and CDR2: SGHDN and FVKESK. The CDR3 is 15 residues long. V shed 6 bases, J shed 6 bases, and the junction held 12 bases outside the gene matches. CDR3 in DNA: TGTGCCAGCAGTCCCGGACAGGGTATAGTGAAGACCCAGTACTTC. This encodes CASSPGQGIVKTQYF.

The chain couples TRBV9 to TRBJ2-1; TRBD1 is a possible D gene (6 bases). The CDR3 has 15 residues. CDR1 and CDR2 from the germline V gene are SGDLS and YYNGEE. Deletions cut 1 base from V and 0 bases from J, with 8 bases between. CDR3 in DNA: TGTGCCAGCAGCGTACAGGGGAGCTCCTACAATGAGCAGTTCTTC. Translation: CASSVQGSSYNEQFF.

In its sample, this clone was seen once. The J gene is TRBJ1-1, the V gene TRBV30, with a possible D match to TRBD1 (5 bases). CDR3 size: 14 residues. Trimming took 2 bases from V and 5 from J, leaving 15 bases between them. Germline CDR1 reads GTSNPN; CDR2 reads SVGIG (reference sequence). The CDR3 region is CAWSPPGSGTEAFF. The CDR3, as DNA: TGTGCCTGGAGTCCCCCCGGATCAGGGACTGAAGCTTTCTTT.

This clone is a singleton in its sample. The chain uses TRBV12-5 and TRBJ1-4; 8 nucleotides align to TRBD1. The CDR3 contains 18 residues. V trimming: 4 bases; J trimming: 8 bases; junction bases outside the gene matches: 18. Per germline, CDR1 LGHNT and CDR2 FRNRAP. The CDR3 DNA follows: TGTGCTAGTGGTTGGACCGACATGCTAAGGACAGGGCTGGAAAAACTGTTTTTT. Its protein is CASGWTDMLRTGLEKLFF.

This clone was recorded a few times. CDR3 amino acids: CASSPQYGYTF. CDR3 coding DNA: TGTGCCAGCAGCCCCCAGTATGGCTACACCTTC. The V gene is TRBV7-8, the J gene TRBJ1-2; D remains ambiguous. V lost 5 bases and J 5 bases, leaving 6 bases between the germline ends. This CDR3 comprises 11 residues. Germline V CDR1 and CDR2: SGHVS, FQNEAQ.

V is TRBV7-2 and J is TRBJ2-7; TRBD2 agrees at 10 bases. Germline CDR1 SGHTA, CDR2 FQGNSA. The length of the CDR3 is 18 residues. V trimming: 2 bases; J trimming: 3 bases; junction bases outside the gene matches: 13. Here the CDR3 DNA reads TGTGCCAGCAGCTTATTTTTTTTGGCTAGCGGGAGTCGCTACGAGCAGTACTTC. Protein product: CASSLFFLASGSRYEQYF.

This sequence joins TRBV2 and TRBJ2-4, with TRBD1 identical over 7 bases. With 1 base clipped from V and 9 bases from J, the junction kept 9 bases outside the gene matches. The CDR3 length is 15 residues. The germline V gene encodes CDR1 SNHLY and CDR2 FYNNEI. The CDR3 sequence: CASSEEGASRRIQYF. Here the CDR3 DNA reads TGTGCCAGCAGTGAAGAGGGGGCTAGTCGGCGCATTCAGTACTTC.

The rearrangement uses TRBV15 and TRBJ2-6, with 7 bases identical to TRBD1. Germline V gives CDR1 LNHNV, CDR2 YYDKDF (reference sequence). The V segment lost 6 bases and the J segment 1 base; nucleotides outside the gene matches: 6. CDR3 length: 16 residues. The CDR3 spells CATRSVRGSGANVLTF. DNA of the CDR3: TGTGCCACCAGGTCGGTCAGGGGGTCTGGGGCCAACGTCCTGACTTTC.